The 27 T cell receptor beta chains below come from one sample, sequenced in a study of preoperative IRX-2 immunotherapy in early breast cancer. Treatment: preoperative locoregional IRX-2 cytokine immunotherapy. Profiling relied on immunoSEQ multiplex PCR, and the TCRdb table lists in-frame clones only, not all of them. The repertoire holds around 2,000 clones, with 67% as singletons. This material consisted of tumor tissue, taken before IRX-2 immunotherapy. These receptors were taken from a human donor with breast cancer.

In this sample, this clone turned up a few times. The rearrangement joins TRBV10-3 to TRBJ2-1; 7 bases align to TRBD2. Germline-derived CDR1 and CDR2 are ENHRY and SYGVKD. J gave up 3 bases and V 0 bases, and 5 bases lay outside the gene matches. The CDR3 covers 16 residues. The CDR3 reads CAISESMAGDYNEQFF. The CDR3 region has the DNA TGTGCCATCAGTGAGTCGATGGCGGGGGACTACAATGAGCAGTTCTTC.

CDR3: CASSLERGGYNEQFF. The CDR3, as DNA: TGCGCCAGCAGCCTAGAGCGGGGGGGCTACAATGAGCAGTTCTTC. The chain is built from TRBV5-1 and TRBJ2-1; 10 nucleotides line up with TRBD2. CDR1 is SGHRS, CDR2 YFSETQ, per germline. V trimming: 4 bases; J trimming: 3 bases; junction bases outside the gene matches: 4. CDR3 length: 15 amino acids. The whole variable domain, remainder taken from reference TRBV5-1 and TRBJ2-1, is KAGVTQTPRYLIKTRGQQVTLSCSPISGHRSVSWYQQTPGQGLQFLFEYFSETQRNKGNFPGRFSGRQFSNSRSEMNVSTLELGDSALYLCASSLERGGYNEQFFGPGTRLTVL.

The chain carries TRBV23-1 and TRBJ1-1; D ambiguous. TRBV23-1 is noted as an ORF with a role that remains uncertain. Trimming stripped 6 bases from V and 3 bases from J, with 11 bases between. The CDR3 length is 13 residues. Here the CDR3 DNA reads TGCGCCAGCAGCTTGGAGACACACACTGAAGCTTTCTTT. It codes for CASSLETHTEAFF.

The V gene is TRBV11-3, the J gene TRBJ2-1, with 9 nucleotides matching TRBD1. The V segment lost 6 bases and the J segment 7 bases; nucleotides outside the gene matches: 10. The CDR3 loop spans 15 amino acids. Germline V CDR1 and CDR2: SGHNT, YENEEA. The DNA of the CDR3 is TGTGCCAGCAGGAAATTGGGACAGGGTTGGAATGAGCAGTTCTTC. Translated, it gives CASRKLGQGWNEQFF.

J is TRBJ1-3 and V is TRBV11-3; D ambiguous. Trimming stripped 2 bases from V and 2 bases from J, with 10 bases between. From germline, CDR1 is SGHNT and CDR2 YENEEA. The CDR3 runs to 15 residues. The CDR3 here is CASSLSIGTGNTIYF. The CDR3 nucleotides read TGTGCCAGCAGCTTATCGATAGGGACTGGAAACACCATATATTTT.

This chain joins TRBV10-3 and TRBJ2-7, with 10 positions matching TRBD2. The CDR3 covers 16 residues. CDR1 is ENHRY and CDR2 is SYGVKD in the germline V gene. V dropped 2 bases and J dropped 4; count of bases not matched to a gene: 8. The DNA for the CDR3 is TGTGCCATCAGTGAGGGGCTAGCGGGGGATAATTACGAGCAGTACTTC. Protein sequence: CAISEGLAGDNYEQYF.

This clone was counted only a few times. The chain uses TRBV11-3 and TRBJ1-5; D remains ambiguous. V was shortened by 3 bases and J by 4 bases, with 13 bases between the two germline ends. The length of the CDR3 is 15 residues. The germline V gene encodes CDR1 SGHNT and CDR2 YENEEA. In nucleotides, the CDR3 is TGTGCCAGCAGCTTGAGTGGAGTCAGGAATCAGCCCCAGCATTTT. Amino acids: CASSLSGVRNQPQHF.

V usage is TRBV5-1 and J usage is TRBJ2-3; 8 bases map to TRBD2. This CDR3 comprises 19 residues. In germline, CDR1 is SGHRS, CDR2 YFSETQ. The V and J ends lost 0 bases and 8 bases, in that order; junction bases with no gene match: 20. In DNA, the CDR3 is TGCGCCAGCAGCTTGGGCCCCATCGACAGCGGGGGAGGGGTTAGTACGCAGTATTTT. This sequence encodes CASSLGPIDSGGGVSTQYF.

The genes are TRBV6-8 and TRBJ1-1; TRBD1 agrees at 10 bases. The CDR3 runs 17 residues. The germline CDR1 and CDR2 sequences are MNHGY and SAAAGT. The V gene end was trimmed by 0 bases and the J gene end by 0 bases; junction bases not matched to a gene: 4. Written as DNA, the CDR3 is TGTGCCAGCAGTTACTCAGAGACAGGGGGCATGAACACTGAAGCTTTCTTT. The encoded protein is CASSYSETGGMNTEAFF.

This clone appeared a single time. This chain links TRBV11-3 with TRBJ2-1, with D possibly called TRBD1 or TRBD2 (5 bases each). CDR3 length: 15 amino acids. Germline V CDR1 and CDR2: SGHNT, YENEEA. The ends were cut back, 5 bases at V and 5 bases at J, with 16 bases in the middle. The CDR3 DNA reads TGTGCCAGCAGCCGGGACCGCCAACTTGACAATGAGCAGTTCTTC. It is translated as CASSRDRQLDNEQFF.

The chain joins TRBV11-3 to TRBJ1-1, with D tentatively TRBD1 (5 bases). The CDR3 totals 16 residues. CDR1 and CDR2 (germline): SGHNT, YENEEA. Trimming shortened V by 5 bases and J by 1 base, and 17 bases separated the two germline ends. CDR3 in DNA: TGTGCCAGCAGCCAGCAAATTGGGGGGACGAACACTGAAGCTTTCTTT. Protein product: CASSQQIGGTNTEAFF.

The chain uses TRBV11-3 and TRBJ2-7, with 7 bases that match TRBD2. V shed 5 bases, J shed 3 bases, and the junction held 7 bases outside the gene matches. Germline V lookup: CDR1 SGHNT, CDR2 YENEEA. The CDR3 is 14 residues long. The CDR3 bases are TGTGCCAGCAGCCAACGGGGGGAATACTACGAGCAGTACTTC. Protein: CASSQRGEYYEQYF. Variable domain in full (rest from reference TRBV11-3 and TRBJ2-7): EAGVVQSPRYKIIEKKQPVAFWCNPISGHNTLYWYLQNLGQGPELLIRYENEEAVDDSQLPKDRFSAERLKGVDSTLKIQPAELGDSAVYLCASSQRGEYYEQYFGPGTRLTVT.

J is TRBJ1-1 and V is TRBV28, with D perhaps TRBD1 (6 bases). This CDR3 is built from 16 residues. The V end was cut by 8 bases, the J end by 0 bases, with 19 bases between. CDR1 is MDHEN, CDR2 SYDVKM, per germline. CDR3 bases: TGTGCCAGCCCCCGGGACATACGACAAATGAACACTGAAGCTTTCTTT. Translated: CASPRDIRQMNTEAFF.

This clone was seen only a few times. V gene TRBV7-2 combines with J gene TRBJ1-2; 9 bases align to TRBD1. The CDR3 has 13 residues. Germline CDR1 reads SGHTA; CDR2 reads FQGNSA. With V trimmed by 0 bases and J by 8 bases, 1 base remained unmatched. The CDR3 here is CASSLATGGGYTF. The CDR3 DNA reads TGTGCCAGCAGCTTAGCGACAGGGGGAGGCTACACCTTC. The full variable domain, completed using reference TRBV7-2 and TRBJ1-2, is GAGVSQSPSNKVTEKGKDVELRCDPISGHTALYWYRQSLGQGLEFLIYFQGNSAPDKSGLPSDRFSAERTGGSVSTLTIQRTQQEDSAVYLCASSLATGGGYTFGSGTRLTVV.

There are a few counts of this clone. The rearrangement joins TRBV19 to TRBJ2-5; possibly TRBD2 for D (6 bases). Between the trimmed V and J ends, which lost 5 bases and 1 base, there was a span of 11 bases. The V gene's germline CDR1 is LNHDA and CDR2 SQIVND (reference sequence). The CDR3 contains 14 residues. CDR3 nucleotide sequence: TGTGCCAGTAGTCTCCGGGACTTCCAAGAGACCCAGTACTTC. It yields the protein CASSLRDFQETQYF.

The CDR3 DNA sequence: TGCGCCGCGGGGAGGAGGTCTCTAGCCTACGAGCAGTACTTC. Residues: CAAGRRSLAYEQYF. This chain links TRBV23-1 with TRBJ2-7; tentatively, D is TRBD2 (6 bases). TRBV23-1 is an ORF, and what it does is uncertain. Trimming pared 11 bases from V and 2 bases from J, leaving 19 bases between. The CDR3 is 14 amino acids.

This chain uses TRBV11-3 with TRBJ2-3, with 10 bases lining up with TRBD2. The CDR3 sequence is 16 residues long. Per the germline V gene, CDR1 is SGHNT and CDR2 is YENEEA. V trimming: 2 bases; J trimming: 3 bases; junction bases outside the gene matches: 5. The CDR3 reads CASSLPSGGATDTQYF. The CDR3 DNA is TGTGCCAGCAGCTTACCGAGCGGGGGGGCTACAGATACGCAGTATTTT.

V gene TRBV11-3 combines with J gene TRBJ2-3, with 11 positions matching TRBD2. The germline V gene has CDR1 SGHNT and CDR2 YENEEA. Trimming took 1 base from V and 1 from J; bases not matched to a gene: 1. The CDR3 runs 16 residues. The CDR3 region has the DNA TGTGCCAGCAGCTTAGGACTAGCGGGACGCACAGATACGCAGTATTTT. Translating it yields CASSLGLAGRTDTQYF.

This chain uses TRBV11-3 with TRBJ1-5; 7 bases fit TRBD1. This CDR3 is built from 16 residues. Germline values: CDR1 SGHNT, CDR2 YENEEA. V lost 5 bases to trimming and J lost 2 bases; unmatched junction nucleotides: 9. CDR3 sequence reads: CASSPGQDTGNQPQHF. In DNA, the CDR3 is TGTGCCAGCAGCCCAGGACAGGACACCGGCAATCAGCCCCAGCATTTT.

The chain carries TRBV30 and TRBJ2-7, with no clear D. Germline V CDR1 and CDR2: GTSNPN, SVGIG (reference sequence). The germline V and J ends were trimmed by 0 bases and 2 bases, with 11 bases remaining between them. The CDR3 consists of 14 residues. The CDR3 sequence: CAWSVGGSTYEQYF. CDR3 in DNA: TGTGCCTGGAGTGTGGGCGGCTCGACCTACGAGCAGTACTTC.

The CDR3 loop reads CARQRQGINYGYTF. CDR3 bases: TGTGCCAGGCAAAGACAGGGGATTAACTATGGCTACACCTTC. The chain links TRBV30 to TRBJ1-2; 8 bases match TRBD1. The junction had 9 bases not matched to a gene; V was cut back by 8 bases and J by 1 base. The germline CDR1 and CDR2 sequences are GTSNPN and SVGIG (reference sequence). This CDR3 comprises 14 residues.

This clone was seen once. V usage is TRBV19 and J usage is TRBJ2-7; 9 nucleotides agree with TRBD1. The J segment lost 2 bases and the V segment lost 3 bases, leaving 8 bases of the junction unmatched. This CDR3 contains 16 residues. From germline, CDR1 is LNHDA and CDR2 SQIVND (reference sequence). CDR3 loop: CASSMKNRGPPYEQYF. CDR3 in DNA: TGTGCCAGTAGTATGAAGAACAGGGGGCCTCCCTACGAGCAGTACTTC.

The gene calls are TRBV5-1 and TRBJ2-3, with D possibly being TRBD1 (6 bases). Germline CDR1 and CDR2: SGHRS and YFSETQ. The CDR3 totals 14 residues. The ends were cut back, 0 bases at V and 3 bases at J, with 8 bases in the middle. CDR3 coding DNA: TGCGCCAGCAGCTTGGGGACAGTAACAGATACGCAGTATTTT. Translated: CASSLGTVTDTQYF. Drawing the rest from reference TRBV5-1 and TRBJ2-3, the complete variable domain is KAGVTQTPRYLIKTRGQQVTLSCSPISGHRSVSWYQQTPGQGLQFLFEYFSETQRNKGNFPGRFSGRQFSNSRSEMNVSTLELGDSALYLCASSLGTVTDTQYFGPGTRLTVL.

The CDR3 DNA reads as TGTGCCACCAGTCCAGGGGGACTTGTACTGAACACTGAAGCTTTCTTT. It codes for CATSPGGLVLNTEAFF. The chain joins TRBV15 to TRBJ1-1; 7 bases map to TRBD1. Germline CDR1 reads LNHNV; CDR2 reads YYDKDF (reference sequence). The CDR3 contains 16 residues. J lost 0 bases, V lost 6 bases, and 10 bases had no gene match.

V usage is TRBV18 and J usage is TRBJ1-3; 10 bases align to TRBD1. CDR1 and CDR2 (germline): KGHSH, LQKENI. CDR3 size: 16 residues. V gave up 5 bases and J gave up 0 bases; unmatched junction bases: 4. CDR3 region: CASSDRGRSSGNTIYF. CDR3 in DNA: TGTGCCAGCTCAGACAGGGGGCGAAGCTCTGGAAACACCATATATTTT.

This clone is large within its sample. J is TRBJ1-3 and V is TRBV28; D not resolved. V was shortened by 3 bases and J by 1 base, with 10 bases between the two germline ends. Germline CDR1 MDHEN, CDR2 SYDVKM. This CDR3 has 15 residues. CDR3 bases: TGTGCCAGCAGTTTTGGGGAGCGGTCTGGAAACACCATATATTTT. Translated: CASSFGERSGNTIYF. The entire variable domain, with the rest obtained from reference TRBV28 and TRBJ1-3, is as follows: DVKVTQSSRYLVKRTGEKVFLECVQDMDHENMFWYRQDPGLGLRLIYFSYDVKMKEKGDIPEGYSVSREKKERFSLILESASTNQTSMYLCASSFGERSGNTIYFGEGSWLTVV.

This clone has only a few counts. The chain joins TRBV18 to TRBJ1-1; 7 nucleotides agree with TRBD1. There are 14 residues in the CDR3. Trimming removed 2 bases from V and 4 bases from J; junction bases left unmatched: 4. Germline-derived CDR1 and CDR2 are KGHSH and LQKENI. CDR3 loop: CASSPVAGGTEAFF. For the CDR3, the DNA is TGTGCCAGCTCACCAGTGGCAGGGGGCACTGAAGCTTTCTTT.